The rows below give T cell receptor beta chains drawn from one sample of a study of OX40 agonist ivuxolimab in advanced cancers. Data came from immunoSEQ multiplex PCR; TCRdb stores just in-frame clones and leaves some out. The table records 42,000 or so clones, roughly 86% of them present only once. Here the sequenced sample was CD4+ or CD8+ T cells sorted from blood, taken in a trial of the OX40 agonist ivuxolimab. The receptors were gathered from an adult with an advanced solid tumor such as melanoma, head and neck, liver or kidney cancer. CDR3s include the opening cysteine and the closing phenylalanine or tryptophan. The order of the fields is D gene, J gene, V gene, clone size, CDR3 length, CDR3 DNA, CDR3 protein. The D gene is left open where the match is weak. Part of the rows lack a size; the others show once, few, many or a class for expanded clones.

d_call: NA; j_call: TRBJ2-1; v_call: TRBV27; clone_size: NA; cdr3_length: 13; cdr3_nt: TGTGCCAGCAGTTTATCCGGGGGTTATGAGCAGTTCTTC; cdr3_aa: CASSLSGGYEQFF
d_call: TRBD1; j_call: TRBJ2-7; v_call: TRBV4-3; clone_size: NA; cdr3_length: 14; cdr3_nt: TGCGCCAGCAGCCAGGGACAGGCATCCTACGAGCAGTACTTC; cdr3_aa: CASSQGQASYEQYF
d_call: TRBD1; j_call: TRBJ2-1; v_call: TRBV7-3; clone_size: NA; cdr3_length: 16; cdr3_nt: TGTGCCAGCAGCTCTCCCCTGACAGGGTCCTACAATGAGCAGTTCTTC; cdr3_aa: CASSSPLTGSYNEQFF
d_call: NA; j_call: TRBJ2-5; v_call: TRBV5-1; clone_size: NA; cdr3_length: 15; cdr3_nt: TGCGCCAGCAGCCTGGGGGGGGGCGCGGGGGAGACCCAGTACTTC; cdr3_aa: CASSLGGGAGETQYF
d_call: NA; j_call: TRBJ2-4; v_call: TRBV11-2; clone_size: NA; cdr3_length: 16; cdr3_nt: TGTGCCAGCAGCTTCCCCCCGAGGGGCCGGGGAAACATTCAGTACTTC; cdr3_aa: CASSFPPRGRGNIQYF
d_call: TRBD1; j_call: TRBJ2-7; v_call: TRBV7-8; clone_size: NA; cdr3_length: 16; cdr3_nt: TGTGCCAGCAGCATCTTCGGGACAGGGGCTGCCTACGAGCAGTACTTC; cdr3_aa: CASSIFGTGAAYEQYF
d_call: NA; j_call: TRBJ2-7; v_call: TRBV28; clone_size: NA; cdr3_length: 12; cdr3_nt: TGTGCCAGCAGTACTCTCCAGGGCGAGCAGTACTTC; cdr3_aa: CASSTLQGEQYF
d_call: NA; j_call: TRBJ1-2; v_call: TRBV11-2; clone_size: NA; cdr3_length: 13; cdr3_nt: TGTGCCAGCAGCCCGGACAGTAACTATGGCTACACCTTC; cdr3_aa: CASSPDSNYGYTF
d_call: NA; j_call: TRBJ1-6; v_call: TRBV27; clone_size: NA; cdr3_length: 15; cdr3_nt: TGTGCCAGCACATGGCGGGGGCTAAATAATTCACCCCTCCACTTT; cdr3_aa: CASTWRGLNNSPLHF
d_call: NA; j_call: TRBJ1-1; v_call: TRBV6-6; clone_size: NA; cdr3_length: 15; cdr3_nt: TGTGCCAGCAGTTTATCAGGGAACGGGAACACTGAAGCTTTCTTT; cdr3_aa: CASSLSGNGNTEAFF
d_call: TRBD1; j_call: TRBJ2-1; v_call: TRBV7-3; clone_size: NA; cdr3_length: 16; cdr3_nt: TGTGCCAGCAGCCGGACATACGGACAGGGAGTAAATGAGCAGTTCTTC; cdr3_aa: CASSRTYGQGVNEQFF
d_call: NA; j_call: TRBJ2-4; v_call: TRBV27; clone_size: NA; cdr3_length: 17; cdr3_nt: TGTGCCAGCCCCATCGGGGAAGCGACACTAGCCAAAAACATTCAGTACTTC; cdr3_aa: CASPIGEATLAKNIQYF
d_call: NA; j_call: TRBJ1-1; v_call: TRBV27; clone_size: NA; cdr3_length: 13; cdr3_nt: TGTGCCAGCAGTGTCGCGAGGGTTACTGAAGCTTTCTTT; cdr3_aa: CASSVARVTEAFF
d_call: TRBD2; j_call: TRBJ2-1; v_call: TRBV7-9; clone_size: once; cdr3_length: 16; cdr3_nt: TGTGCCAGCAGCCCCCCGTGGGTAGCGGGGGGGTATGAGCAGTTCTTC; cdr3_aa: CASSPPWVAGGYEQFF
d_call: NA; j_call: TRBJ1-5; v_call: TRBV19; clone_size: NA; cdr3_length: 13; cdr3_nt: TGTGCCAGTTCCGCAGCAATTAATCAGCCCCAGCATTTT; cdr3_aa: CASSAAINQPQHF
d_call: TRBD1; j_call: TRBJ1-5; v_call: TRBV28; clone_size: NA; cdr3_length: 14; cdr3_nt: TGTGCCAGCAGTTTAGAACAGGGGTATCAGCCCCAGCATTTT; cdr3_aa: CASSLEQGYQPQHF
d_call: NA; j_call: TRBJ1-6; v_call: TRBV9; clone_size: NA; cdr3_length: 17; cdr3_nt: TGTGCCAGCAGCGTAGGCCCATTACAGGGAGGGGATTCACCCCTCCACTTT; cdr3_aa: CASSVGPLQGGDSPLHF
d_call: NA; j_call: TRBJ1-2; v_call: TRBV7-8; clone_size: NA; cdr3_length: 14; cdr3_nt: TGTGCCAGCAGCCCCGGGGAGGTTGGCTATGGCTACACCTTC; cdr3_aa: CASSPGEVGYGYTF
d_call: NA; j_call: TRBJ2-7; v_call: TRBV30; clone_size: NA; cdr3_length: 14; cdr3_nt: TGTGCCTGGAGTGGCCAGGCAAGCTCCTACGAGCAGTACTTC; cdr3_aa: CAWSGQASSYEQYF
d_call: NA; j_call: TRBJ1-1; v_call: TRBV7-6; clone_size: once; cdr3_length: 15; cdr3_nt: TGTGCCAGCAGCCATGGGCCGGGGGCATCAGATGAAGCTTTCTTT; cdr3_aa: CASSHGPGASDEAFF
d_call: NA; j_call: TRBJ1-6; v_call: TRBV5-4; clone_size: few; cdr3_length: 12; cdr3_nt: TGTGCCAGCAGCTTGGGGGGTGCACCCCTCCACTTT; cdr3_aa: CASSLGGAPLHF
d_call: NA; j_call: TRBJ2-1; v_call: TRBV5-1; clone_size: NA; cdr3_length: 16; cdr3_nt: TGCGCCAGCAGCTTGGGTACCGGGAGCTCCTACAATGAGCAGTTCTTC; cdr3_aa: CASSLGTGSSYNEQFF
d_call: TRBD2; j_call: TRBJ2-5; v_call: TRBV13; clone_size: NA; cdr3_length: 15; cdr3_nt: TGTGCCAGCAGCCACGGACTAGCGGGGGGAGAGACCCAGTACTTC; cdr3_aa: CASSHGLAGGETQYF
d_call: NA; j_call: TRBJ2-1; v_call: TRBV30; clone_size: NA; cdr3_length: 14; cdr3_nt: TGTGCCTGGAGTGGAGGGGTGGGGGACAATGAGCAGTTCTTC; cdr3_aa: CAWSGGVGDNEQFF
d_call: NA; j_call: TRBJ2-3; v_call: TRBV4-3; clone_size: NA; cdr3_length: 16; cdr3_nt: TGCGCCAGCAGCCAAGGGTACAGGGTTAGCACAGATACGCAGTATTTT; cdr3_aa: CASSQGYRVSTDTQYF
d_call: NA; j_call: TRBJ2-3; v_call: TRBV6-1; clone_size: NA; cdr3_length: 15; cdr3_nt: TGTGCCAGCAGCGCCCCCAGCGGTTACACAGATACGCAGTATTTT; cdr3_aa: CASSAPSGYTDTQYF
d_call: NA; j_call: TRBJ2-7; v_call: TRBV7-9; clone_size: NA; cdr3_length: 15; cdr3_nt: TGTGCCAGCAGCTTAGTTCCAGGAGCAGATTACGAGCAGTACTTC; cdr3_aa: CASSLVPGADYEQYF
d_call: NA; j_call: TRBJ2-3; v_call: TRBV19; clone_size: NA; cdr3_length: 15; cdr3_nt: TGTGCCAGTAGGTTGATGGGGACTAGCACAGATACGCAGTATTTT; cdr3_aa: CASRLMGTSTDTQYF